The rows below give T cell receptor beta chains drawn from one sample of a study of blood T cell repertoires in COVID-19. Method: immunoSEQ multiplex PCR; TCRdb's copy keeps in-frame clones and lacks some. Found here are under 200,000 clones, approximately 85% of them singletons; the top ten hold 8.3%. The source material was peripheral blood. These receptors were taken from a woman aged 55-70 years with COVID-19, enrolled during active disease. Both conserved end residues are part of each CDR3. D genes are given only for firm matches. Where a row states a size, it is once, few, many or the class of an expanded clone; other rows omit it.

D gene	clone size	V gene	J gene	CDR3 protein	CDR3 DNA
NA	NA	TRBV12-5	TRBJ2-3	CASGKPGLDTDAQYF	TGTGCTAGTGGTAAACCCGGACTCGACACAGATGCGCAGTATTTT
NA	NA	TRBV19	TRBJ2-7	CASSIGGRAYEQYF	TGTGCCAGTAGTATCGGCGGCAGAGCCTACGAGCAGTACTTC
TRBD2	few	TRBV11-1	TRBJ2-3	CASSYSPGLEGNTQYF	TGTGCCAGCAGTTACTCCCCGGGACTAGAGGGGAATACGCAGTATTTT
TRBD2	NA	TRBV7-8	TRBJ2-2	CASSLGLAGELFF	TGTGCCAGCAGCCTAGGACTAGCCGGGGAGCTGTTTTTT
TRBD2	NA	TRBV6-1	TRBJ2-4	CASSDRASGGRDIQYF	TGTGCCAGCAGTGATCGGGCTAGCGGGGGGCGGGACATTCAGTACTTC
NA	NA	TRBV7-2	TRBJ1-2	CASSPRPKRGVNYGYTF	TGTGCCAGCAGCCCCCGGCCTAAACGGGGGGTTAACTATGGCTACACCTTC
TRBD2	once	TRBV2	TRBJ2-5	CASSIAGRGQETQYF	TGTGCCAGCAGCATAGCGGGGCGGGGTCAAGAGACCCAGTACTTC
NA	NA	TRBV3-1/TRBV3-2	TRBJ1-4	CASSQERREKLFF	TGTGCCAGCAGCCAAGAAAGGCGGGAAAAACTGTTTTTT
TRBD1	NA	TRBV7-9	TRBJ1-4	CASSPAWTGLNEKLFF	TGTGCCAGCAGCCCTGCCTGGACAGGGTTAAATGAAAAACTGTTTTTT
TRBD1	NA	TRBV19	TRBJ2-7	CASSIRTGIAYEQYF	TGTGCCAGTAGTATTAGGACAGGGATCGCCTACGAGCAGTACTTC
NA	NA	TRBV6-5	TRBJ1-2	CASSYTGDYGYTF	TGTGCCAGCAGTTACACTGGAGACTATGGCTACACCTTC
TRBD1	NA	TRBV5-1	TRBJ2-5	CASSPGQGAETQYF	TGCGCCAGCAGCCCCGGGCAGGGGGCTGAGACCCAGTACTTC
TRBD1	NA	TRBV9	TRBJ2-6	CASSPRDSQAGANVLTF	TGTGCCAGCAGCCCCAGGGACAGTCAGGCTGGGGCCAACGTCCTGACTTTC
TRBD2	NA	TRBV3-1/TRBV3-2	TRBJ2-3	CASSQVTPGLEADTQYF	TGTGCCAGCAGCCAAGTCACTCCGGGACTAGAAGCAGATACGCAGTATTTT
TRBD2	NA	TRBV7-8	TRBJ2-5	CASSLAVGLARETQYF	TGTGCCAGCAGCTTAGCGGTGGGACTAGCGAGGGAGACCCAGTACTTC
TRBD1	once	TRBV3-1/TRBV3-2	TRBJ2-1	CASSRSSGGNEQFF	TGTGCCAGCAGCCGTTCCTCAGGGGGCAATGAGCAGTTCTTC
NA	NA	TRBV10-3	TRBJ1-3	CAISEPETLANTIYF	TGTGCCATCAGTGAGCCAGAAACCCTCGCAAACACCATATATTTT
NA	NA	TRBV6-6	TRBJ2-3	CASRNMVSAADTQYF	TGTGCCAGCAGAAATATGGTGTCTGCGGCAGATACGCAGTATTTT
NA	NA	TRBV2	TRBJ1-4	CASRPESEKLFF	TGTGCCAGTCGACCGGAGAGTGAAAAACTGTTTTTT
NA	NA	TRBV6-5	TRBJ2-2	CASSYGDPSTGELFF	TGTGCCAGCAGTTACGGAGATCCTAGCACCGGGGAGCTGTTTTTT
NA	NA	TRBV3-1/TRBV3-2	TRBJ2-1	CASSQERGSSYNEQFF	TGTGCCAGCAGCCAAGAGAGGGGGAGCTCCTACAATGAGCAGTTCTTC
NA	few	TRBV4-1	TRBJ1-4	CASSQDLGGRGEKLFF	TGCGCCAGCAGCCAAGATCTGGGGGGGAGGGGTGAAAAACTGTTTTTT
TRBD1	NA	TRBV18	TRBJ1-4	CASSPDLTGTNEKLFF	TGTGCCAGCTCACCAGATTTGACAGGGACTAATGAAAAACTGTTTTTT
TRBD1	once	TRBV6-5	TRBJ2-1	CASSSKGQGARNEQFF	TGTGCCAGCAGTTCCAAGGGGCAGGGGGCAAGGAATGAGCAGTTCTTC
TRBD1	NA	TRBV7-9	TRBJ1-4	CASSLEGQGYEKLFF	TGTGCCAGCAGCTTAGAGGGACAGGGGTATGAAAAACTGTTTTTT
NA	NA	TRBV7-3	TRBJ1-1	CASSLSPASGTEAFF	TGTGCCAGCAGCTTAAGCCCCGCTTCGGGGACTGAAGCTTTCTTT
NA	NA	TRBV4-1	TRBJ1-3	CASSQDSGGTGNTIYF	TGCGCCAGCAGCCAAGACTCGGGGGGAACTGGAAACACCATATATTTT
NA	once	TRBV14	TRBJ1-5	CASSRDKNQPQHF	TGTGCCAGCAGTAGGGACAAGAATCAGCCCCAGCATTTT
NA	NA	TRBV5-1	TRBJ1-4	CASSVSGDRTNEKLFF	TGCGCCAGCAGCGTGTCAGGGGATCGAACTAATGAAAAACTGTTTTTT
TRBD1	NA	TRBV5-5	TRBJ1-3	CASSWDRAGNTIYF	TGTGCCAGCAGCTGGGACAGGGCTGGAAACACCATATATTTT
TRBD2	NA	TRBV4-1	TRBJ2-1	CASSQTSGRLNEQFF	TGCGCCAGCAGTCAGACTAGCGGGAGATTGAATGAGCAGTTCTTC
TRBD1	NA	TRBV25-1	TRBJ1-3	CASSGTGGLSSGNTIYF	TGTGCCAGCAGTGGAACAGGGGGCCTTAGCTCTGGAAACACCATATATTTT
TRBD1	NA	TRBV5-4	TRBJ1-6	CASSLAWTGDSPLHF	TGTGCCAGCAGCTTGGCGTGGACAGGGGATTCACCCCTCCACTTT
NA	once	TRBV10-2	TRBJ1-2	CASSEMRYYGYTF	TGCGCCAGCAGTGAGATGAGGTACTATGGCTACACCTTC
TRBD1	NA	TRBV5-6	TRBJ1-5	CASSSLDRGGNQPQHF	TGTGCCAGCAGCTCCCTTGACAGGGGTGGCAATCAGCCCCAGCATTTT
NA	NA	TRBV25-1	TRBJ1-6	CASSEITGISPLHF	TGTGCCAGCAGTGAGATCACAGGGATCTCACCCCTCCACTTT
NA	NA	TRBV27	TRBJ2-7	CASSSLGGRGSYEQYF	TGTGCCAGCAGTTCACTCGGGGGAAGGGGCTCCTACGAGCAGTACTTC
TRBD1	once	TRBV6-4	TRBJ1-1	CASSFDRGQEAFF	TGTGCCAGCAGTTTTGACAGGGGGCAGGAAGCTTTCTTT
NA	NA	TRBV11-3	TRBJ2-1	CASSLGPTYNEQFF	TGTGCCAGCAGCTTGGGGCCGACCTACAATGAGCAGTTCTTC
TRBD1	NA	TRBV5-4	TRBJ1-6	CASSMLRGQLSPLHF	TGTGCCAGCAGCATGCTGAGGGGGCAGCTATCACCCCTCCACTTT
NA	NA	TRBV5-1	TRBJ2-5	CASSRGLQETQYF	TGCGCCAGCAGCAGGGGACTCCAAGAGACCCAGTACTTC
NA	NA	TRBV4-1	TRBJ1-5	CASSQDPGVGNQPQHF	TGCGCCAGCAGCCAAGATCCGGGGGTGGGCAATCAGCCCCAGCATTTT
TRBD2	NA	TRBV7-6	TRBJ2-2	CASSSRTSGSTGELFF	TGTGCCAGCAGCTCCCGGACTAGCGGCTCCACCGGGGAGCTGTTTTTT
NA	few	TRBV6-5	TRBJ1-2	CASTEGYGYTF	TGTGCCAGCACCGAGGGCTATGGCTACACCTTC
TRBD1	NA	TRBV3-1/TRBV3-2	TRBJ1-1	CASSQGFTGGFRTEAFF	TGTGCCAGCAGCCAAGGGTTTACAGGGGGCTTCAGAACTGAAGCTTTCTTT
NA	few	TRBV7-6	TRBJ1-3	CASSLAEGMSSGNTIYF	TGTGCCAGCAGCTTAGCGGAGGGGATGAGCTCTGGAAACACCATATATTTT
TRBD1	once	TRBV3-1/TRBV3-2	TRBJ1-5	CASSHRDRGQDQPQHF	TGTGCCAGCAGCCACCGGGACAGGGGGCAGGATCAGCCCCAGCATTTT
NA	NA	TRBV10-3	TRBJ1-5	CAISERDFNSNQPQHF	TGTGCCATCAGTGAGAGGGACTTCAATAGCAATCAGCCCCAGCATTTT
NA	NA	TRBV2	TRBJ2-1	CASSVTQSFNEQFF	TGTGCCAGCAGTGTCACACAGTCGTTCAATGAGCAGTTCTTC
TRBD1	NA	TRBV14	TRBJ2-1	CASSQGRDSYNEQFF	TGTGCCAGCAGCCAAGGAAGGGACAGCTACAATGAGCAGTTCTTC
NA	NA	TRBV6-5	TRBJ1-2	CASGFGEGYGYTF	TGTGCCAGCGGGTTTGGGGAGGGCTATGGCTACACCTTC
TRBD1	NA	TRBV2	TRBJ2-5	CASSLRGQETQYF	TGTGCCAGCAGTCTCAGGGGGCAAGAGACCCAGTACTTC
TRBD1	once	TRBV19	TRBJ2-3	CASSIQGASDTQYF	TGTGCCAGTAGTATACAGGGGGCATCAGATACGCAGTATTTT
NA	NA	TRBV9	TRBJ1-5	CASSPTGYSNQPQHF	TGTGCCAGCAGCCCTACAGGCTATAGCAATCAGCCCCAGCATTTT
TRBD2	NA	TRBV7-7	TRBJ2-2	CASSAGLAGVSAGELFF	TGTGCTAGCAGCGCGGGACTAGCGGGAGTTAGTGCCGGGGAGCTGTTTTTT